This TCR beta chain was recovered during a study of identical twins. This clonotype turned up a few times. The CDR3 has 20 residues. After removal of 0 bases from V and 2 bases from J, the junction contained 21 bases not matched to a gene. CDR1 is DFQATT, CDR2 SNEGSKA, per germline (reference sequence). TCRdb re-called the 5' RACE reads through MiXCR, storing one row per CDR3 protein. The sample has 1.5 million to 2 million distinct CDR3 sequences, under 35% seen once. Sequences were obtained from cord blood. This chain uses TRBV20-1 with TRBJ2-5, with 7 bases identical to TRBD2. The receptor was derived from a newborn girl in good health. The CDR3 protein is CSARDSVNWAGVESQETQYF. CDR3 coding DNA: TGCAGTGCTAGAGATAGCGTTAACTGGGCGGGAGTTGAGTCGCAAGAGACCCAGTACTTC.